The present TCR beta chain was sequenced within a study of cytomegalovirus exposure and HLA in healthy donors. Broader study findings: In a later analysis, several top co-occurrence clusters appeared linked to parvovirus B19, influenza, CMV and Epstein-Barr virus. TCR beta chains numbering more than 150 were designated cytomegalovirus-associated.

Points on this clone: Its antigen is not known.

Trimming removed 0 bases from V and 2 bases from J; junction bases left unmatched: 6. The CDR3 sequence is 17 residues long. Germline V gives CDR1 LNHDA, CDR2 SQIVND (reference sequence). In the PCR, 60 Vbeta and 13 Jbeta primers were used. Sequenced by immunoSEQ multiplex PCR; TCRdb stores in-frame clones only, minus some. The table includes 140,000 to 150,000 clones, roughly three quarters detected once. The receptor was isolated from a woman between 40 and 55 years old in good health and CMV-seropositive. Sequencing was performed on PBMCs. The chain employs TRBV19 and TRBJ2-3; 9 nucleotides match TRBD2. The CDR3 spells CASSIDTAGGPTDTQYF. CDR3 nucleotide sequence: TGTGCCAGTAGTATAGACACAGCGGGGGGACCCACAGATACGCAGTATTTT.